The present T cell receptor (beta chain) was sequenced within a study of blood T cell repertoires in COVID-19. CDR3 length equals 16 residues. Germline CDR1 SGDLS, CDR2 YYNGEE. V lost 0 bases, J lost 0 bases, and 10 bases lay in between. Authors' analysis steps: Amplified reference gene primers provided the basis for estimating nucleated cell counts. The assay was immunoSEQ multiplex PCR, and TCRdb's table has in-frame clones only and misses some. V and J calls and clone size follow that table, whereas D and trimming were derived from the DNA. The sample holds 95,000 to 150,000 clones, roughly 85% seen once.

Material for sequencing was peripheral blood. This clonotype originated in a man aged 35-49 years with acute or convalescent COVID-19. This rearrangement joins TRBV9 to TRBJ1-3; perhaps TRBD1 as D (5 bases). The CDR3 protein is CASSVAGESSGNTIYF. Written as DNA, the CDR3 is TGTGCCAGCAGCGTAGCGGGGGAGTCCTCTGGAAACACCATATATTTT.